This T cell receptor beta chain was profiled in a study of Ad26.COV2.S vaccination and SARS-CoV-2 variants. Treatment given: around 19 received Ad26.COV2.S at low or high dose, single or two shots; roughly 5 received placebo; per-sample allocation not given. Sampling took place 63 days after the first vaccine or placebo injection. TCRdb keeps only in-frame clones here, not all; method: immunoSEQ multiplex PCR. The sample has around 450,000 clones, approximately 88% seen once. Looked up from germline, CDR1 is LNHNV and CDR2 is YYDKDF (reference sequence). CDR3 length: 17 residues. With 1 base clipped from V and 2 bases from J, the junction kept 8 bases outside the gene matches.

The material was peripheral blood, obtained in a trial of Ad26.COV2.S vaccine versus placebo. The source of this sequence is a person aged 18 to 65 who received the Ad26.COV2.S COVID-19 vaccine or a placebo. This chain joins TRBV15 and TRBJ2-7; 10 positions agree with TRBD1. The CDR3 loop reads CATSRGYKGQGTYEQYF. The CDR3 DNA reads TGTGCCACCAGCAGAGGTTATAAGGGACAGGGGACCTACGAGCAGTACTTC.